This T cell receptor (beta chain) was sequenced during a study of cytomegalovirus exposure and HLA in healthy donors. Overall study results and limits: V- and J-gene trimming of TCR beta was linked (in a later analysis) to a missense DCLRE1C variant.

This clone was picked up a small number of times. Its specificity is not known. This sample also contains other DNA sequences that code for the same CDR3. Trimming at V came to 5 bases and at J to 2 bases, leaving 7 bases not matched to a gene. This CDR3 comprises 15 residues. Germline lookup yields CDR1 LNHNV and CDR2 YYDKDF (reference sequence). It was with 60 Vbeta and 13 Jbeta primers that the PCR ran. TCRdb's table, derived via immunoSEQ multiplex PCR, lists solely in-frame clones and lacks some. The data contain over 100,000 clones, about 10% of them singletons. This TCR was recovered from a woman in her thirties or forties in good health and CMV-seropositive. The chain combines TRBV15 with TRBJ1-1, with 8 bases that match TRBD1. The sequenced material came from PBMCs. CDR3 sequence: CATSRGGTGNTEAFF. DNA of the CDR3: TGTGCCACCAGCCGGGGAGGGACAGGAAACACTGAAGCTTTCTTT.